Listed below are T cell receptor beta chains from one sample, sequenced in a study of blood T cell repertoires in COVID-19. Sequencing was performed with immunoSEQ multiplex PCR; in TCRdb, only in-frame clones are kept and a portion is missing. The sample yields 80,000 to 95,000 clones, about nine tenths seen once. Source material: peripheral blood. The source is a man in his forties or fifties with active or convalescent COVID-19. CDR3s include the opening cysteine and the closing phenylalanine or tryptophan. D genes are given only for firm matches. Where a row states a size, it is once, few, many or the class of an expanded clone; other rows omit it.

TRBJ1-6,.,TRBD1,15,TRBV27,TGTGCCAGCAGTTGGGGTGGACAGGGCTATTCACCCCTCCACTTT,CASSWGGQGYSPLHF
TRBJ2-7,few,.,14,TRBV5-1,TGCGCCAGCAGGTGGGCAGGGGCCTCCTACGAGCAGTACTTC,CASRWAGASYEQYF
TRBJ2-7,.,TRBD2,15,TRBV7-2,TGTGCCAGCAGCTTGACGACTAGCGGCTCCTACGAGCAGTACTTC,CASSLTTSGSYEQYF
TRBJ2-7,few,.,14,TRBV4-1,TGCGCCAGCAGCCAAGATTCCGAGATAAACGAGCAGTACTTC,CASSQDSEINEQYF
TRBJ2-3,few,TRBD1,13,TRBV2,TGTGCCAGCACCGGACAGGGCGGGGATACGCAGTATTTT,CASTGQGGDTQYF
TRBJ1-1,.,TRBD1,16,TRBV5-1,TGCGCCAGCAGCCCGGTCGGGGGACAGGGTAACACTGAAGCTTTCTTT,CASSPVGGQGNTEAFF
TRBJ2-7,.,.,13,TRBV5-6,TGTGCCAGCAGCCCCGTATCGGCCTACGAGCAGTACTTC,CASSPVSAYEQYF
TRBJ2-3,.,TRBD2,20,TRBV9,TGTGCCAGCAGCGTAGGGATTAGCGGGGGGCCCAACCCTAGCACAGATACGCAGTATTTT,CASSVGISGGPNPSTDTQYF
TRBJ2-6,.,.,20,TRBV29-1,TGCAGCGTTGTCCAAGGAGGGGCCCCGGGTCCTAACTCTGGGGCCAACGTCCTGACTTTC,CSVVQGGAPGPNSGANVLTF
TRBJ2-5,.,TRBD2,18,TRBV7-9,TGTGCCAGCAGCTTAGCGAGGAGGGCTAGCGGGCTCCAAGAGACCCAGTACTTC,CASSLARRASGLQETQYF
TRBJ2-1,.,.,16,TRBV2,TGTGCCAGCAGTGAGTTGGCGGGAAGGAGCTACAATGAGCAGTTCTTC,CASSELAGRSYNEQFF
TRBJ2-3,.,.,12,TRBV7-2,TGTGCCAGCAGCGAAGCATTGCATACGCAGTATTTT,CASSEALHTQYF
TRBJ1-2,once,TRBD1,15,TRBV6-2/TRBV6-3,TGTGCCAGCAGTTCTCATGGGACAGACGACTATGGCTACACCTTC,CASSSHGTDDYGYTF
TRBJ2-7,.,.,11,TRBV6-6,TGTGCCAGCAGCGGGTCCTACGAGCAGTACTTC,CASSGSYEQYF
TRBJ1-2,.,TRBD1,13,TRBV10-2,TGCGCCAGCAGGATGGACAGGGTTGTTGGCTACACCTTC,CASRMDRVVGYTF
TRBJ2-2,.,TRBD1,18,TRBV12-5,TGTGCTAGCAAAACCGGGACAGGGGGGGCCGCGAACACCGGGGAGCTGTTTTTT,CASKTGTGGAANTGELFF
TRBJ2-1,.,TRBD2,15,TRBV5-1,TGCGCCAGCAGCGAGACTAGCGGGAGCTACAATGAGCAGTTCTTC,CASSETSGSYNEQFF
TRBJ2-2,.,.,16,TRBV5-6,TGTGCCAGCAGCTGGATGGGGGCAGGGAACCGCGGGGAGCTGTTTTTT,CASSWMGAGNRGELFF
TRBJ2-5,.,TRBD1,15,TRBV2,TGTGCCAGCATTTGGGACAGGGAGATCCAAGAGACCCAGTACTTC,CASIWDREIQETQYF
TRBJ2-7,once,TRBD1,16,TRBV5-1,TGCGCCAGCAGCTACAGAAGACAGGGCAGAACCTACGAGCAGTACTTC,CASSYRRQGRTYEQYF
TRBJ1-2,.,TRBD1,13,TRBV19,TGTGCCAGCCATTCGACAGGGGACTATGGCTACACCTTC,CASHSTGDYGYTF
TRBJ2-3,once,.,15,TRBV27,TGTGCCAGCAGTATCCGCGAGAGTTTCGGAGATACGCAGTATTTT,CASSIRESFGDTQYF
TRBJ1-5,.,.,14,TRBV6-1,TGTGCCAGCAGTGAAGAGGTGACAGATCAGCCCCAGCATTTT,CASSEEVTDQPQHF
TRBJ1-1,.,.,13,TRBV6-5,TGTGCCAGCAGAAGACAGATTTGGACTGAAGCTTTCTTT,CASRRQIWTEAFF
TRBJ1-1,.,TRBD1,15,TRBV5-1,TGCGCCAGCAGCTACGACAGGGAGTTGAACACTGAAGCTTTCTTT,CASSYDRELNTEAFF
TRBJ2-2,.,TRBD2,17,TRBV28,TGTGCCAGCAGTTTATCCTCCCTAGCGGCGAACACCGGGGAGCTGTTTTTT,CASSLSSLAANTGELFF
TRBJ1-1,.,.,11,TRBV27,TGTGCCAGCTGCCGGGACACTGAAGCTTTCTTT,CASCRDTEAFF
TRBJ1-6,.,TRBD1,15,TRBV5-4,TGTGCCAGCAGCTTGAAGGGGGCGGATAATTCACCCCTCCACTTT,CASSLKGADNSPLHF
TRBJ2-2,.,TRBD2,16,TRBV27,TGTGCCAGCAGTCCCGGACTAGCGGGAGATGTCGGGGAGCTGTTTTTT,CASSPGLAGDVGELFF
TRBJ2-1,.,.,14,TRBV5-5,TGTGCCAGCAGCTTGAGGGGTCAGACTTATGAGCAGTTCTTC,CASSLRGQTYEQFF
TRBJ1-2,.,.,11,TRBV28,TGTGCCATCCAGGGGAGGGATGGCTACACCTTC,CAIQGRDGYTF
TRBJ2-7,.,.,14,TRBV7-2,TGTGCCAGCAGCTTAGGGCAAATGAACTACGAGCAGTACTTC,CASSLGQMNYEQYF
TRBJ1-3,.,.,16,TRBV19,TGTGCCAGTAGTATAGAAACTCCTACCTCTGGAAACACCATATATTTT,CASSIETPTSGNTIYF
TRBJ2-1,.,TRBD1,14,TRBV19,TGTGCCAGTAGTATTCAGGGCAGGGGGACTGAGCAGTTCTTC,CASSIQGRGTEQFF
TRBJ2-3,.,TRBD2,16,TRBV14,TGTGCCAGCAGCCAAGATCGGCTAGCGGGCACAGATACGCAGTATTTT,CASSQDRLAGTDTQYF
TRBJ2-2,.,TRBD1,15,TRBV29-1,TGCAGCGTTTTGAACAGGGGAATTGGCACCGGGGAGCTGTTTTTT,CSVLNRGIGTGELFF
TRBJ2-3,.,TRBD1,16,TRBV24-1,TGTGCCACCAGTGACTCTTCCAGGGGGCCCACAGATACGCAGTATTTT,CATSDSSRGPTDTQYF
TRBJ2-7,.,TRBD1,15,TRBV6-6,TGTGCCAGCAGAAATCCCGGGACAGTTTCCTACGAGCAGTACTTC,CASRNPGTVSYEQYF
TRBJ1-5,.,.,13,TRBV6-1,TGTGCCAGCAGTGATCAGGGCCCGCAGGCCCAGCATTTT,CASSDQGPQAQHF
TRBJ1-3,.,.,15,TRBV19,TGTGCCAGTGGCACAGGGACCTACTCTGGAAACACCATATATTTT,CASGTGTYSGNTIYF